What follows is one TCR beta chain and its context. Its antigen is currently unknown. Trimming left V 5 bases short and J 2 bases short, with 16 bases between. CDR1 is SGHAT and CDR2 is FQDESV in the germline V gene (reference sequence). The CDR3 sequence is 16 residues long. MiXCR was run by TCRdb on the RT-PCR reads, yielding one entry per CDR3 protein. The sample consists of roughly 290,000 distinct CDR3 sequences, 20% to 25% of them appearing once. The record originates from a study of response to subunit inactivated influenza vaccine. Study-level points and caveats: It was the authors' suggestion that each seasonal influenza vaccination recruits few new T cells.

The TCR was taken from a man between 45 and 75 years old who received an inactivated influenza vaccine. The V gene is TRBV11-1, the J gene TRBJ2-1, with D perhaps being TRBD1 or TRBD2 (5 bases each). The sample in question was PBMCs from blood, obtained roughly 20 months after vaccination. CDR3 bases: TGTGCCAGCAGCCCGCCTGAGGGGAACACCTACAATGAGCAGTTCTTC. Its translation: CASSPPEGNTYNEQFF.